Here is one T cell receptor beta chain with its context. The sample is drawn from a study of blood T cell repertoires in COVID-19. Authors' analysis steps: Estimation of nucleated cell counts was performed using reference gene primer amplification. The repertoire was sequenced with immunoSEQ multiplex PCR; TCRdb's copy has only in-frame clones and lacks some. V, J and clone size derive from that table, while D and trimming were established from the DNA sequence. The sample contains roughly 330,000 clones, about 87% of which appear only once. V was trimmed by 3 bases and J by 2 bases, leaving 8 bases between them. CDR3 length: 13 residues.

This chain uses TRBV12-3 or TRBV12-4 with TRBJ2-7; perhaps TRBD1 as D (6 bases). The origin of this receptor is a man aged 25-45 years who had recovered from COVID-19. Sequencing was carried out using PBMCs or T cells enriched from blood (not recorded which). The CDR3, as DNA: TGTGCCAGCAGTTTGACAGGTCCCTACGAGCAGTACTTC. It is translated as CASSLTGPYEQYF.